This T cell receptor beta chain was captured in a study of shared clonotypes between healthy human individuals (dated by TCRdb to the early 2020s). With respect to the entire study: A couple of women and a few men aged 18 to 49 years were included in the cohort. Blood TCR repertoires of a handful of healthy adults were deeply sequenced to estimate repertoire size and the extent of clonotype sharing between individuals. Between about 0.8 and 9.5 billion PBMCs per donor were obtained by leukapheresis. For each donor, CD4 naive and CD4 memory were each run on three plates, CD8 naive on two plates, and CD8 memory on one plate. To increase sequencing depth and limit assay-specific biases, different laboratories used diverse techniques to prepare libraries and sequence TCR repertoires. On the study overall, not on this receptor specifically: Incomplete sequencing was indicated by rarefaction of sorted-subset datasets, despite the large sequencing depth. Because the study included only a small number of donors, the genetic and exposure-history diversity represented was limited. Naive subsets generally had larger estimated clonotype richness than memory subsets. Sampling was restricted to blood, and TCR repertoires in tissue are likely to differ from TCR repertoires in blood. Compared with non-shared clonotypes, clonotypes shared by all four sorted-subset donors had higher generation probabilities. Pairwise subsampling indicated that sequencing depth was expected to affect the degree of clonotype sharing among donors. When several donors were compared, the shared fraction of clonotypes was about 5.2% for naive CD4, 3.5% to 4% for naive CD8, roughly 2.5% for memory CD4, and 0.35% to 0.4% for memory CD8.

Concerning this clone itself: This clone's antigen is unknown. No base qualities exist here, and no much larger clone lies one base off it.

Healthy HIV-negative adults with no recently reported acute infections or vaccinations were included as donors. Only Caucasian adults living in Nashville, Tennessee, USA were represented among the donors. CD4+ T cells were enriched by magnetic negative selection; naive cells were then positively selected on CD45RA, and the negative fraction formed the memory subset. Blood was obtained by leukapheresis, after which PBMCs were separated by Ficoll-Histopaque density gradient centrifugation and cryopreserved in liquid nitrogen vapor phase. Analytical flow cytometry was used to check the purity and quantity of every magnetically sorted T cell population. Each sorted fraction had its genomic DNA isolated and then quantified by UV absorbance on a Nanodrop 2000c. The CDR3 holds 13 amino acids from the cysteine to the phenylalanine. Only the CDR3 DNA is retained, 39 bases long and in frame from the first base. CDR1 and CDR2, per the germline V gene, are SGHAT and FQNNGV. The junction carries 9 bases between V and J, which are trimmed by 1 base and 8 bases respectively.

Using the deep immunoSEQ assay, TCR CDR3 regions were amplified from genomic DNA by multiplex PCR. For each cell subset, the extracted genomic DNA was distributed evenly across all wells of several immunoSEQ 96-well plates, and each plate served as one replicate. For sorted subsets, each replicate PCR was loaded with roughly 0.2 ug genomic DNA, equivalent to approximately 27,000 T cell genomes. Purified libraries were quantified with a Qubit 3.0 fluorometer, sized on a Bioanalyzer 2100, and re-quantified with the KAPA Library Quantification kit. Every immunoSEQ 96-well plate was sequenced on a dedicated single-read 150-cycle Illumina NextSeq 550 flow cell. For the original study's pipeline: Because the immunoSEQ output included only junctional sequences and no quality scores, the filtering could not be the same as the filtering used for full-length reads. To assign V/J genes and CDR3, sequences were annotated using PyIR, a Python wrapper for IgBLAST v1.9, with IMGT germline references. Reads with weak V/J assignments (E-value above 1e-6), missing CDR3, stop codons, out-of-frame junctions, or ambiguous translated residues were removed. V3J clonotypes were defined as sequences sharing an identical inferred V gene, J gene, and CDR3 amino acid sequence. Percentage overlap between repertoires was calculated by dividing the number of shared unique clonotypes by the size of the smaller repertoire. Repertoire richness was assessed with RTK rarefaction, the Chao1 estimator, and Recon v2.1 estimates of unobserved clonotypes. For all TCRbeta clonotypes obtained by the gDNA method from a few donors, generation probabilities were computed with OLGA. The source is immuneACCESS, and TCRdb retained only in-frame sequences with V and J called. Part of the clones is not carried over; for the studies checked, unresolved V genes explain less than half of this, and the remainder is unexplained. From that table come the V and J calls and clone size; the DNA was used to work out D and trimming. Within this sample are some 1 million clones, with roughly 75% of them counted one time only. Approximately 1.5% of the sample rests with the top ten.

This TCR derives from a man aged 18 to 29 in good health. The chain is assembled from TRBV11-2 and TRBJ2-1; TRBD2 might be the D gene, on 5 matching bases. Sequencing was performed on memory CD4+ T cells sorted from blood. This sample's cell subset or site label indicates: CD45RA-negative fraction. The nucleotides are TGTGCCAGCAGCTTAGGCCTAGCTGATGAGCAGTTCTTC. Translated, it gives CASSLGLADEQFF.